This entry is about one TCR beta chain. Clones were read by immunoSEQ multiplex PCR, and TCRdb kept only the in-frame ones, dropping some. The table includes 40,000 to 60,000 clones, around 90% detected once. These data originate in a study of T cell changes during pregnancy in multiple sclerosis. The CDR3 is 15 amino acids. Trimming took off 0 bases at V and 4 bases at J, with 12 bases between the two ends. Germline V gives CDR1 ENHRY, CDR2 SYGVKD. The source is a female donor with multiple sclerosis, enrolled in a pregnancy study. Material: CD8+ T cells from peripheral blood mononuclear cells, obtained in the second trimester of pregnancy. This chain links TRBV10-3 with TRBJ1-1; TRBD1 might be the D (6 bases). The CDR3 coding sequence is TGTGCCATCAGTGAGTCAAAAGGGGGAAGCACTGAAGCTTTCTTT. It is translated as CAISESKGGSTEAFF.